This T cell receptor (beta chain) derives from a study of response to subunit inactivated influenza vaccine. TCRdb redid the calling of the RT-PCR reads with MiXCR, one entry per CDR3 protein. The table has around 480,000 distinct CDR3 sequences, approximately 11% seen once. CDR1 and CDR2 from the germline V gene are SGHKS and YYEKEE (reference sequence). The CDR3 is 16 residues long. V was trimmed by 0 bases and J by 3 bases, leaving 10 bases between them. This chain connects TRBV5-5 to TRBJ2-6, with D possibly being TRBD1 (5 bases). The source of this sequence is a man aged 45-65 years who received an inactivated influenza vaccine. Sequenced material: PBMCs from blood, taken more than 35 days after vaccination. The CDR3 DNA reads as TGTGCCAGCAGCTTGGCCTCAGGGATTGGGGCCAACGTCCTGACTTTC. It codes for CASSLASGIGANVLTF.